The present T cell receptor (beta chain) was sequenced within a study of blood T cell repertoires in COVID-19. The wider study: The origin of the acute and convalescent COVID-19 samples was the United States, Italy and Spain. PBMCs, B-cell-depleted T cells, or T cells provided the cDNA or gDNA that made up the material.

CDR1 PRHDT and CDR2 FYEKMQ come from the germline V gene (reference sequence). Trimming cost V 1 base and J 7 bases, with 16 bases left between them. The CDR3 has 16 amino acids. Authors' data handling: Amplification from reference gene primers served as the basis for estimated nucleated cell counts. Data came from immunoSEQ multiplex PCR; TCRdb stores just in-frame clones and leaves some out. The V and J calls and the clone size are those of that table, but D and trimming were determined from the DNA. The repertoire holds fewer than 150,000 clones, with 88% as singletons. The origin of this receptor is a woman in her seventies who had recovered from COVID-19. The sample consisted of peripheral blood. The rearrangement uses TRBV13 and TRBJ2-2; D perhaps matches TRBD1 (6 bases). CDR3 region: CASSLVPRGDIGELFF. The CDR3 DNA reads TGTGCCAGCAGCTTAGTCCCCAGGGGTGATATCGGGGAGCTGTTTTTT.